The 4 T cell receptor beta chains reported below all come from one sample, sequenced in a study of blood T cells in healthy people across ages. Through a sample-barcoded 5' primer and a J-beta primer mix, a second PCR was run for 7 to 11 cycles. Each CDR3 protein is one row after TCRdb ran MiXCR on the 5' RACE reads. This sample yields hundreds of thousands of distinct CDR3 sequences, of which approximately 60% are seen a single time; under 30% belongs to the top ten. The sequenced material came from blood. The receptors come from a man in his forties in good health.

In regard to this clonotype: A single base separates this from a much larger clone, so it may be a read error. This chain links TRBV7-2 with TRBJ2-2; D may be TRBD2 (5 bases). Germline CDR1 and CDR2: SGHTA and FQGNSA. This CDR3 has 14 amino acids. CDR3 sequence (DNA): TGTGCCATCGCGTCTATGTCGGGCACCGGGGTGCTGTTTTTT. It specifies CAIASMSGTGVLFF.

The chain recombines TRBV24-1 with TRBJ2-5; the D gene is possibly TRBD2 (6 bases). CDR1 and CDR2 from the germline V gene are KGHDR and SFDVKD. Trimming cost V 9 bases and J 11 bases, with 24 bases left between them. The CDR3 extends over 14 amino acids. The CDR3 bases are TGTGCCACCCTCGGGGGAGCGGGCTACAATGAGCAGTACTTC. This encodes CATLGGAGYNEQYF.

This rearrangement joins TRBV29-1 to TRBJ1-2; D remains ambiguous. CDR3 length equals 17 residues. In germline, CDR1 is SQVTM, CDR2 ANQGSEA. V shed 6 bases and J shed 1 base, with 24 bases lying between them. For the CDR3, the DNA is TGCAGCGTGGGCAGACTTTACCCACCAGAAAATAACTATGGCTACACCTTC. It translates to CSVGRLYPPENNYGYTF.

The J gene is TRBJ1-1, the V gene TRBV2; no firm D call. V shed 3 bases and J shed 1 base, with 6 bases lying between them. CDR3 length equals 13 residues. Germline CDR1 reads SNHLY; CDR2 reads FYNNEI. Written as DNA, the CDR3 is TGTGCCAGCAGTGATTCAGGGAACACTGAAGCTTTCTTT. As protein: CASSDSGNTEAFF. Based on the CDR3 plus reference TRBV2 and TRBJ1-1, the full variable domain is EPEVTQTPSHQVTQMGQEVILRCVPISNHLYFYWYRQILGQKVEFLVSFYNNEISEKSEIFDDQFSVERPDGSNFTLKIRSTKLEDSAMYFCASSDSGNTEAFFGQGTRLTVV.